The next 21 T cell receptor beta chains were all read from a single sample in a study of cytomegalovirus exposure and HLA in healthy donors. Vbeta (60) and Jbeta (13) primers were used in the PCR. TCRdb keeps only in-frame clones here, not all; method: immunoSEQ multiplex PCR. The sample has about 100,000 clones, over 60% seen once. Specimen: PBMCs. The receptors stem from a female donor in good health and CMV-seropositive.

The chain carries TRBV19 and TRBJ1-1; no clear D gene. The CDR3 has 14 amino acids. Germline V gene lookup returns CDR1 LNHDA and CDR2 SQIVND (reference sequence). The ends were cut back, 3 bases at V and 3 bases at J, with 11 bases in the middle. DNA for the CDR3: TGTGCCAGTAGTATCCCCCGGAGGGACACTGAAGCTTTCTTT. Translated, it gives CASSIPRRDTEAFF.

Note on this clone: The germline gene is not matched at one end of the junction; a read error may be the cause. The V gene is TRBV7-9, the J gene TRBJ1-1, with D maybe TRBD1 (6 bases). The length of the CDR3 is 14 residues. The germline gives CDR1 SEHNR, CDR2 FQNEAQ (reference sequence). CDR3 sequence: CSSSLAWGGGEAFF. The CDR3 DNA follows: TGTTCCAGCAGCTTAGCTTGGGGGGGCGGTGAAGCTTTCTTT.

V and J are TRBV19 and TRBJ2-2; 10 positions agree with TRBD1. This CDR3 comprises 15 residues. Germline CDR1 LNHDA, CDR2 SQIVND (reference sequence). With 4 bases clipped from V and 6 bases from J, the junction kept 5 bases outside the gene matches. The DNA of the CDR3 is TGTGCCAGTAGTACCCGACAGGGGGCGGCCGGGGAGCTGTTTTTT. As protein: CASSTRQGAAGELFF.

The table lists this clone with a count of one. One end of the junction fails to match germline, which may point to a read error. CDR3 loop: CVSRPQGRDGYTF. CDR3 nucleotides: TGTGTCAGCAGGCCTCAGGGGCGCGATGGCTACACCTTC. This chain uses TRBV6-5 with TRBJ1-2; TRBD1 might be the D (6 bases). Germline lookup yields CDR1 MNHEY and CDR2 SVGAGI. The CDR3 length is 13 residues.

This chain connects TRBV6-1 to TRBJ1-2, with 7 bases lining up with TRBD1. Losses at the gene ends were 6 bases for V and 6 bases for J; bases not matched to a gene: 7. The CDR3 is made up of 13 amino acids. Germline values: CDR1 MNHNS, CDR2 SASEGT. The CDR3 DNA reads as TGTGCCAGCAGCCCGACAGGGACCCATGGCTACACCTTC. As protein: CASSPTGTHGYTF.

This rearrangement joins TRBV18 to TRBJ1-1; 8 bases fit TRBD1. Germline-derived CDR1 and CDR2 are KGHSH and LQKENI. This CDR3 spans 14 amino acids. Losses at the gene ends were 3 bases for V and 12 bases for J; bases not matched to a gene: 12. This chain's CDR3 is CASSPQTGGAISFF. Written as DNA, the CDR3 is TGTGCCAGCTCACCGCAAACAGGGGGGGCTATTTCTTTCTTT.

In this sample, this clone turned up once. The chain recombines TRBV10-2 with TRBJ1-1, with TRBD1 as a possible D gene (6 bases). Germline assignment: CDR1 WSHSY and CDR2 SAAADI. V dropped 6 bases and J dropped 1 base, with 9 bases sitting between them. The CDR3 spans 13 residues. In DNA form, the CDR3 reads TGCGCCAGCAGCGTGGGACAGAACACTGAAGCTTTCTTT. This translates into CASSVGQNTEAFF.

The CDR3 spells CASSLKGPGQVYGYTF. The CDR3 region has the DNA TGTGCCAGCAGCTTGAAGGGACCGGGACAAGTCTATGGCTACACCTTC. V gene TRBV5-6 combines with J gene TRBJ1-2; D is possibly TRBD1 (6 bases). CDR3 length equals 16 residues. Germline CDR1 and CDR2: SGHDT and YYEEEE. V was cut by 1 base and J by 4 bases, with 17 bases left in between.

V is TRBV19 and J is TRBJ2-6, with D perhaps matching TRBD1 (7 bases). CDR3 length: 19 residues. The germline V gene encodes CDR1 LNHDA and CDR2 SQIVND (reference sequence). Trimming shortened V by 3 bases and J by 2 bases, and 20 bases separated the two germline ends. This chain's CDR3 is CASSMRGDSSPTGANVLTF. CDR3 nucleotide sequence: TGTGCCAGTAGTATGAGGGGGGACAGCTCCCCGACTGGGGCCAACGTCCTGACTTTC.

J is TRBJ1-5 and V is TRBV6-5; a possible D gene is TRBD1 (5 bases). The germline V gene has CDR1 MNHEY and CDR2 SVGAGI. V lost 5 bases and J 5 bases, leaving 13 bases between the germline ends. This CDR3 is 14 amino acids long. The CDR3 DNA follows: TGTGCCAGCAGTGCAGCAGGGATGGATCAGCCCCAGCATTTT. It is translated as CASSAAGMDQPQHF.

The genes are TRBV7-9 and TRBJ2-1; D is unclear. V was shortened by 1 base and J by 6 bases, with 10 bases between the two germline ends. The CDR3 consists of 14 residues. In germline, CDR1 is SEHNR, CDR2 FQNEAQ (reference sequence). The CDR3 sequence: CASSLGLVGNEQFF. As DNA, the CDR3 is TGTGCCAGCAGCTTAGGGCTAGTGGGCAATGAGCAGTTCTTC. The full variable domain, in which reference TRBV7-9 and TRBJ2-1 provide the parts outside the CDR3, is DTGVSQNPRHKITKRGQNVTFRCDPISEHNRLYWYRQTLGQGPEFLTYFQNEAQLEKSRLLSDRFSAERPKGSFSTLEIQRTEQGDSAMYLCASSLGLVGNEQFFGPGTRLTVL.

The chain couples TRBV6-5 to TRBJ1-3; D not certain. This CDR3 is 14 amino acids long. Trimming shortened V by 8 bases and J by 0 bases, and 11 bases separated the two germline ends. The germline CDR1 and CDR2 sequences are MNHEY and SVGAGI. The CDR3 DNA follows: TGTGCCAGCTCACCGGTGAACTCTGGAAACACCATATATTTT. Residues: CASSPVNSGNTIYF.

The table lists this clone with a few counts. This chain joins TRBV4-2 and TRBJ2-2; 7 nucleotides agree with TRBD1. With V trimmed by 5 bases and J by 2 bases, 8 bases remained unmatched. Germline V gene sequence: CDR1 LGHNA, CDR2 YNFKEQ. The CDR3 totals 16 residues. For the CDR3, the DNA is TGTGCCAGCAGCACATTCCGACAGGGTAACACCGGGGAGCTGTTTTTT. This gives the protein CASSTFRQGNTGELFF.

This rearrangement joins TRBV7-6 to TRBJ2-7, with TRBD1 matching 8 bases. The CDR3 extends over 14 amino acids. The junction had 7 bases not matched to a gene; V was cut back by 5 bases and J by 4 bases. Germline V gene data show CDR1 as SGHVS and CDR2 as FNYEAQ. CDR3 sequence: CASSQQGAPYEQYF. The CDR3 DNA is TGTGCCAGCAGCCAGCAGGGGGCCCCTTACGAGCAGTACTTC.

V is TRBV14 and J is TRBJ2-3, with TRBD2 as a possible D gene (7 bases). Germline V gene sequence: CDR1 SGHDN, CDR2 FVKESK. V was shortened by 0 bases and J by 3 bases, with 16 bases between the two germline ends. The CDR3 runs to 17 residues. The CDR3, as DNA: TGTGCCAGCAGCCAAGATCTCGGGGGGCTGAGGACAGATACGCAGTATTTT. This codes for CASSQDLGGLRTDTQYF.

The V and J genes are TRBV2 and TRBJ1-1; tentatively, D is TRBD1 (5 bases). The V and J ends lost 0 bases and 6 bases respectively, with 17 bases between them. CDR3 length equals 16 residues. Per the germline V gene, CDR1 is SNHLY and CDR2 is FYNNEI. The CDR3 nucleotides are TGTGCCAGCAGTGAAGCCCGGGCAGGGATAATGGCTGAAGCTTTCTTT. Amino acids: CASSEARAGIMAEAFF.

The V gene is TRBV7-9, the J gene TRBJ2-3, with 8 nucleotides matching TRBD2. Germline V lookup: CDR1 SEHNR, CDR2 FQNEAQ (reference sequence). CDR3 size: 17 residues. Unmatched junction bases numbered 14, after V lost 5 bases and J lost 4 bases. The CDR3 sequence is CASSHQTGTSISDTQYF. For the CDR3, the DNA is TGTGCCAGCAGCCACCAAACCGGGACTAGTATATCAGATACGCAGTATTTT. The full variable domain, with the rest looked up from reference TRBV7-9 and TRBJ2-3, is DTGVSQNPRHKITKRGQNVTFRCDPISEHNRLYWYRQTLGQGPEFLTYFQNEAQLEKSRLLSDRFSAERPKGSFSTLEIQRTEQGDSAMYLCASSHQTGTSISDTQYFGPGTRLTVL.

The rearrangement joins TRBV4-1 to TRBJ1-5; D remains ambiguous. This CDR3 has 16 amino acids. CDR1 and CDR2 from the germline V gene are MGHRA and YSYEKL. Trimming shortened V by 1 base and J by 0 bases, and 10 bases separated the two germline ends. CDR3 residues: CASSQVYVVSNQPQHF. The CDR3 DNA is TGCGCCAGCAGCCAAGTGTACGTAGTTAGCAATCAGCCCCAGCATTTT.

This chain links TRBV27 with TRBJ2-7, with 8 bases matching TRBD2. The V gene's germline CDR1 is MNHEY and CDR2 SMNVEV (reference sequence). This CDR3 has 15 amino acids. The junction had 2 bases not matched to a gene; V was cut back by 0 bases and J by 1 base. Here the CDR3 reads CASSLSQRGSYEQYF. The CDR3 bases are TGTGCCAGCAGTTTATCTCAGCGGGGGTCCTACGAGCAGTACTTC.

For the CDR3, the DNA is TGCAGCGGCTCCGGGACAGTGGGGTACAATGAGCAGTTCTTC. Protein: CSGSGTVGYNEQFF. The rearrangement uses TRBV29-1 and TRBJ2-1, with 7 bases fitting TRBD1. Germline lookup yields CDR1 SQVTM and CDR2 ANQGSEA. The CDR3 is made up of 14 amino acids. The trim removed 7 bases at V and 4 bases at J, leaving 10 bases unmatched.

The J gene is TRBJ2-5, the V gene TRBV19, with a tentative D call TRBD2 (5 bases). TRBJ2-7 explains the end of the DNA better; the J call may be wrong. From germline, CDR1 is LNHDA and CDR2 SQIVND (reference sequence). The CDR3 is made up of 15 amino acids. CDR3: CASSNRAPGIYEQYF. For the CDR3, the DNA is TGTGCCAGTAGTAATCGGGCACCGGGGATTTACGAGCAGTACTTC.